The 4 T cell receptor beta chains reported below all come from one sample, sequenced in a study of blood T cell repertoires in COVID-19. Here immunoSEQ multiplex PCR was the method, and the copy in TCRdb shows in-frame clones only, minus some. Of about 110,000 clones listed, 55% to 75% are singletons. Sequenced material: peripheral blood. All receptors derive from a middle-aged woman with acute or convalescent COVID-19.

The J gene is TRBJ2-6, the V gene TRBV15, with TRBD1 identical over 8 bases. The length of the CDR3 is 18 residues. V lost 5 bases and J lost 0; bases outside the gene matches: 9. CDR1 is LNHNV and CDR2 is YYDKDF in the germline V gene (reference sequence). CDR3 region: CATSWTGWGRSGANVLTF. CDR3 DNA sequence: TGTGCCACCAGCTGGACAGGGTGGGGCCGCTCTGGGGCCAACGTCCTGACTTTC.

The V gene is TRBV11-1, the J gene TRBJ1-6; D is ambiguous. Germline CDR1 is SGHAT and CDR2 is FQDESV (reference sequence). The CDR3 is 13 amino acids. V was trimmed by 1 base and J by 7 bases, leaving 5 bases between them. CDR3 sequence (DNA): TGTGCCAGCAGCTTAGAGGAGAATTCACCCCTCCACTTT. It translates to CASSLEENSPLHF.

The V gene is TRBV6-2 or TRBV6-3, the J gene TRBJ2-5; the match to TRBD1 covers 7 bases. Germline V gene lookup returns CDR1 MNHEY and CDR2 SVGEGT. There are 15 residues in the CDR3. V lost 5 bases and J lost 7; bases outside the gene matches: 13. The CDR3, as DNA: TGTGCCAGCAGTACTACAGGGGAAATTAGTCGGACCCAGTACTTC. Translation gives CASSTTGEISRTQYF.

The chain's CDR3 is CASSQDTQKRNTIYF. The CDR3 bases are TGTGCCAGCAGCCAAGATACACAGAAAAGAAACACCATATATTTT. This rearrangement joins TRBV4-2 to TRBJ1-3; D is unresolved. The CDR3 totals 15 residues. Germline-derived CDR1 and CDR2 are LGHNA and YNFKEQ. The ends were cut back, 0 bases at V and 5 bases at J, with 11 bases in the middle.